This T cell receptor beta chain was sequenced in a study of T cell repertoires in ileal Crohn's disease. Study-level information: Every patient was operated on for stricturing (approximately 60%) or penetrating (approximately 40%) complications. Postoperative therapy was given to about half: about ten thiopurines, 18 anti-TNF agents.

Time point defined: proximal margin of the surgical specimen (macroscopically non-inflamed). CDR1 is ENHRY and CDR2 is SYGVKD in the germline V gene. CDR3 length: 16 amino acids. With 0 bases removed from V and 1 base from J, the gap between germline ends came to 11 bases. Assay: immunoSEQ multiplex PCR; the TCRdb copy retains only in-frame clones and omits some. The sample records about 3,400 clones, roughly 89% being singletons. To note about this clone: Its cognate antigen is unknown.

Whole-study results and caveats: Clonal expansions were more frequent in active smokers than non-smokers at surgery. Mucosal expansions were suggested to be mainly CD8 T cells.

The sequenced sample was ileal tissue. The chain combines TRBV10-3 with TRBJ2-3, with TRBD2 as a possible D gene (5 bases). The sequence was collected from an adult with Crohn's disease. DNA for the CDR3: TGTGCCATCAGTGAGTCTCTTAGCGCCCGCACAGATACGCAGTATTTT. This translates into CAISESLSARTDTQYF.